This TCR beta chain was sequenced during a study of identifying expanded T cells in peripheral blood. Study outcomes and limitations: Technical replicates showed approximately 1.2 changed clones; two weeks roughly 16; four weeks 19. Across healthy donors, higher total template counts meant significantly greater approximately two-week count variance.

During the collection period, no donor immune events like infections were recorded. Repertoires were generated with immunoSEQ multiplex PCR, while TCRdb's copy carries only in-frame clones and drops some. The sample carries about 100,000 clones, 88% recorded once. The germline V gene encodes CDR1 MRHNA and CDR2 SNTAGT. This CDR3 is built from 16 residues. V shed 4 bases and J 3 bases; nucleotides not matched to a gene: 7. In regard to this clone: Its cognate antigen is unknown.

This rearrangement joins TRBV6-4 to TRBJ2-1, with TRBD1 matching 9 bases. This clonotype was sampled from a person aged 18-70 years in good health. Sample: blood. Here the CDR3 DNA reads TGTGCCAGCAGTGCCTCGGGACAGGGTATCTACAATGAGCAGTTCTTC. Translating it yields CASSASGQGIYNEQFF.